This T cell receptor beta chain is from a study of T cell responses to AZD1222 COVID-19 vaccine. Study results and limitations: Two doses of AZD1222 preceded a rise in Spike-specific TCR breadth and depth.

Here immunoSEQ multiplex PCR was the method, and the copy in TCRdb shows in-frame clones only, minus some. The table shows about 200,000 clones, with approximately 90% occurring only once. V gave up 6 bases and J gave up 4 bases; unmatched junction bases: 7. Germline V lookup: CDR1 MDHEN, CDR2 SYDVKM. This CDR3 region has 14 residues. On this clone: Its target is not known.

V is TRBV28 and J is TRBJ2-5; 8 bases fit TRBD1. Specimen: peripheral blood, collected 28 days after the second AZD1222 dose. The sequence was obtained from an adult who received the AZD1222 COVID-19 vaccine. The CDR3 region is CASRTGVLRETQYF. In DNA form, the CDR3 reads TGTGCCAGCAGGACAGGGGTGTTAAGAGAGACCCAGTACTTC.